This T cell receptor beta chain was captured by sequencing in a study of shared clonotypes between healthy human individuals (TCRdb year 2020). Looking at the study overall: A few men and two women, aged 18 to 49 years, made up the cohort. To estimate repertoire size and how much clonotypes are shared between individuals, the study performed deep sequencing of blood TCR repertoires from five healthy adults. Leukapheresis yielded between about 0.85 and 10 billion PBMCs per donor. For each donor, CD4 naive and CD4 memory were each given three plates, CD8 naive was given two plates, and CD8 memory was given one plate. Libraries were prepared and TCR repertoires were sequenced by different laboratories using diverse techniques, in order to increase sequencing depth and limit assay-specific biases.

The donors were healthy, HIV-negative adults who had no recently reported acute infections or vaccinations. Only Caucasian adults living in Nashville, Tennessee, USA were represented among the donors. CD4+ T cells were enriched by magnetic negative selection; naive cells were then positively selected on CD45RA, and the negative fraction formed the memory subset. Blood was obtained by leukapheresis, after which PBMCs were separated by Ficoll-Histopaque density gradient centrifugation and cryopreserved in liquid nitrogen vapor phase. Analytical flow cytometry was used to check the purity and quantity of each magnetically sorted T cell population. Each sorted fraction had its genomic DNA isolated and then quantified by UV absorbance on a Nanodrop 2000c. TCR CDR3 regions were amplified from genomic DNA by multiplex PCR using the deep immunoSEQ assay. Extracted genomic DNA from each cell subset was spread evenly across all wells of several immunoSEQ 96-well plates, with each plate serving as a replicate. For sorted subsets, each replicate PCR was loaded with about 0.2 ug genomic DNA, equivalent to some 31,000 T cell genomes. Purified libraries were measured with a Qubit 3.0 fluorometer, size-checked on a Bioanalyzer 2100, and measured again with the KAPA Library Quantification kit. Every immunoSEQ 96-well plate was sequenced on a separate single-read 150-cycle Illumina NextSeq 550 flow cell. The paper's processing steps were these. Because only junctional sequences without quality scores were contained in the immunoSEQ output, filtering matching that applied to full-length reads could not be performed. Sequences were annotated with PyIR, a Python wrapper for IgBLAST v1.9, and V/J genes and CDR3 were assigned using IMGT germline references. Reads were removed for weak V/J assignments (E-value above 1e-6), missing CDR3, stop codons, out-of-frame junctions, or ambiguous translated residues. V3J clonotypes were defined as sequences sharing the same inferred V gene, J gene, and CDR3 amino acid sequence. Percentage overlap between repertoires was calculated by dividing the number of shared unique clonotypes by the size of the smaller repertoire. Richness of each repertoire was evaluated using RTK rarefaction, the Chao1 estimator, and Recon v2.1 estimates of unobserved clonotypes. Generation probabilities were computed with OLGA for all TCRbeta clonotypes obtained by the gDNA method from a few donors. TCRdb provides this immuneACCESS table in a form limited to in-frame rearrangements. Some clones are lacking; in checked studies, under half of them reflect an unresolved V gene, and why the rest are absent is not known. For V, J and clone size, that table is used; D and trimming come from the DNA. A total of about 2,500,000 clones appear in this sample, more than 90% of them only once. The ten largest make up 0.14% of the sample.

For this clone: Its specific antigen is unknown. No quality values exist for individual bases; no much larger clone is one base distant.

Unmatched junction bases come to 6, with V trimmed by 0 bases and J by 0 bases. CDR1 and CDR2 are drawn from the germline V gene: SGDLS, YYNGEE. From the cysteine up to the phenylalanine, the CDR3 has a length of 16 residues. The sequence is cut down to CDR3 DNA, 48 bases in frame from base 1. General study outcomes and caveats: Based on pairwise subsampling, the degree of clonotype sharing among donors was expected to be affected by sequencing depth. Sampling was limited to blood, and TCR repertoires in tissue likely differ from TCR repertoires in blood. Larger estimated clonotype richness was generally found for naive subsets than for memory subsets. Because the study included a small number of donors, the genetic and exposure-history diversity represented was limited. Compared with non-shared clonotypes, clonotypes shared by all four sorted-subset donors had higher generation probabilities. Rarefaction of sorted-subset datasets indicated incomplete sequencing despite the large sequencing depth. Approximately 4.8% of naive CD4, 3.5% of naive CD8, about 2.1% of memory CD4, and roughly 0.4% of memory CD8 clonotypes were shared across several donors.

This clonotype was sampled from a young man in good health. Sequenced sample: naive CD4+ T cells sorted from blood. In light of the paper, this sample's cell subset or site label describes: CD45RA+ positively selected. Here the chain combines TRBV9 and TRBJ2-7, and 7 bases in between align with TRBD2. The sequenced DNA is TGTGCCAGCAGCGTAGGTGCTAGCGGTCTCTCCTACGAGCAGTACTTC. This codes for CASSVGASGLSYEQYF.